This T cell receptor beta chain was sequenced for a study of T-cell memory formation after mild COVID-19. The overall study: The two donors had largely donor-specific TCR clusters.

Of note for this clonotype: What it binds is not known.

TCRdb ran MiXCR on the 5' RACE reads and lists one entry per CDR3 protein. The data hold about 610,000 distinct CDR3 sequences, with around 15% observed a single time. The CDR3 extends over 13 amino acids. V lost 2 bases and J lost 7, with 12 bases in between. Germline V gene sequence: CDR1 SGHKS, CDR2 YYEKEE (reference sequence). Study results and caveats: Those CD4+ clones that contracted were mainly in CM and EM (CD8+ ones in EMRA). Clones contracting across day 15 to 85 had a balanced CD4/CD8 profile; later expanding clones leaned CD4+. The study detected some responding clones in pre-infection memory, suggesting cross-reactive memory joined.

The sample comprised PBMCs or a T cell subset sorted from them (not recorded which). The TCR comes from an adult woman who had mild COVID-19 (a few samples of this study predate the infection). Cell type and time point are not known. The genes are TRBV5-5 and TRBJ1-2, with TRBD1 as a possible D gene (5 bases). For the CDR3, the DNA is TGTGCCAGCAGCTTCGGCCCGACAGTTGGCTACACCTTC. It translates to CASSFGPTVGYTF.